One sample yielded the 30 T cell receptor beta chains listed below, sequenced in a study of regulatory T cells in long-lasting Graves disease. Researchers made TCR beta libraries by using iRepertoire HTBI primers and running Arm-PCR on CDR3 regions. TCRdb reprocessed the multiplex PCR reads with MiXCR, giving one entry per CDR3 protein. Among some 440,000 distinct CDR3 sequences listed, 20% were seen once. The time point denotes: persistent/refractory GD, antithyroid drugs over 5 years with positive TRAb. Extracted PBMC RNA gave rise to the TCR library. Sequencing was performed on peripheral blood mononuclear cells (PBMCs), taken when the disease was refractory, from a patient treated with antithyroid drugs. These receptors all stem from a female donor with Graves disease.

This chain uses TRBV29-1 with TRBJ1-2; D gene ambiguous. Trimming stripped 5 bases from V and 3 bases from J, with 16 bases between. The CDR3 loop spans 14 amino acids. Germline CDR1 is SQVTM and CDR2 is ANQGSEA. CDR3 region: CSVLKIGSDYGYTF. The CDR3 nucleotides read TGCAGCGTTCTCAAGATCGGGAGTGACTATGGCTACACCTTC.

This clonotype came up a few times. J is TRBJ2-3 and V is TRBV24-1; TRBD2 agrees at 12 bases. V lost 7 bases and J lost 5; bases outside the gene matches: 0. The CDR3 runs 13 residues. Germline CDR1 reads KGHDR; CDR2 reads SFDVKD. This CDR3 is CATRLAGGDTQYF. The CDR3 nucleotides are TGTGCCACCAGACTAGCGGGAGGAGATACGCAGTATTTT.

The chain is built from TRBV7-8 and TRBJ2-7; 10 bases line up with TRBD1. This CDR3 comprises 17 residues. Germline CDR1 SGHVS, CDR2 FQNEAQ. V shed 1 base, J shed 3 bases, and the junction held 9 bases outside the gene matches. Written as DNA, the CDR3 is TGTGCCAGCAGCTTAGGCCTCCGACAGGGGGCGGACTACGAGCAGTACTTC. Its protein product is CASSLGLRQGADYEQYF.

Notes on this clonotype: Possible read error: a much larger clone is one base away. The chain combines TRBV6-1 with TRBJ1-6, with D hard to call. Germline V lookup: CDR1 MNHNS, CDR2 SASEGT. This CDR3 contains 16 residues. CDR3 coding DNA: TGTGCCAGCAGTCGAGACCGGAGCTCCTATAATTCACCCCTCCGCTTT. Amino acid sequence: CASSRDRSSYNSPLRF.

The rearrangement uses TRBV5-1 and TRBJ2-7, with D possibly matching TRBD2 (5 bases). Trimming took off 5 bases at V and 0 bases at J, with 9 bases between the two ends. This CDR3 region has 13 residues. Germline-derived CDR1 and CDR2 are SGHRS and YFSETQ. CDR3 sequence reads: CASSPDYSYEQYF. In DNA, the CDR3 is TGCGCCAGCAGTCCAGACTACTCCTACGAGCAGTACTTC.

A single count supports this clonotype. The chain employs TRBV24-1 and TRBJ2-3, with D perhaps TRBD1 (5 bases). V lost 7 bases, J lost 5 bases, and 6 bases lay in between. There are 11 residues in the CDR3. The germline gives CDR1 KGHDR, CDR2 SFDVKD. CDR3 sequence: CATRQGDTQYF. CDR3 DNA sequence: TGTGCCACCAGGCAGGGAGATACGCAGTATTTT.

J is TRBJ2-7 and V is TRBV5-1; D possibly corresponds to TRBD1 (6 bases). V lost 4 bases to trimming and J lost 5 bases, with 16 bases between them. Germline lookup yields CDR1 SGHRS and CDR2 YFSETQ. This CDR3 contains 14 residues. The CDR3: CASSLKTGLNEQYF. The CDR3, as DNA: TGCGCCAGCAGCCTGAAGACAGGTCTGAACGAGCAGTACTTC.

V and J are TRBV7-6 and TRBJ2-2; no clear D. In germline, CDR1 is SGHVS, CDR2 FNYEAQ. The CDR3 spans 16 residues. The germline V and J ends were trimmed by 8 bases and 4 bases, with 20 bases remaining between them. The CDR3 nucleotides read TGTGCCAGCGTACAGCCAGGCAAGAAGAGCACCGGGGAGCTGTTTTTT. This translates into CASVQPGKKSTGELFF.

This clonotype was detected many times. This chain uses TRBV28 with TRBJ1-6, with no clear D. The CDR3 totals 16 residues. The V gene's germline CDR1 is MDHEN and CDR2 SYDVKM. V dropped 6 bases and J dropped 7 bases, with 19 bases sitting between them. DNA of the CDR3: TGTGCCAGCAGCAAGGTCCTCCCAGTCGGCAATTCACCCCTCCACTTT. This encodes CASSKVLPVGNSPLHF. Full variable domain (missing parts from reference TRBV28 and TRBJ1-6): DVKVTQSSRYLVKRTGEKVFLECVQDMDHENMFWYRQDPGLGLRLIYFSYDVKMKEKGDIPEGYSVSREKKERFSLILESASTNQTSMYLCASSKVLPVGNSPLHFGNGTRLTVT.

The genes are TRBV7-2 and TRBJ2-7, with D possibly being TRBD1 (6 bases). This CDR3 has 14 amino acids. V was cut by 4 bases and J by 5 bases, with 15 bases left in between. In germline, CDR1 is SGHTA, CDR2 FQGNSA. The CDR3 DNA is TGTGCCAGCAGCTCGGACCCAGGGGTTGACGAGCAGTACTTC. This translates into CASSSDPGVDEQYF.

V usage is TRBV19 and J usage is TRBJ2-7; 9 bases match TRBD1. The length of the CDR3 is 15 residues. With V trimmed by 0 bases and J by 4 bases, 4 bases remained unmatched. Germline CDR1 reads LNHDA; CDR2 reads SQIVND (reference sequence). CDR3 protein: CASSIEGQGGYEQYF. The CDR3 bases are TGTGCCAGTAGTATAGAGGGACAGGGTGGATACGAGCAGTACTTC.

At least ten counts were recorded for this clonotype. This rearrangement joins TRBV7-6 to TRBJ2-5; 7 bases line up with TRBD2. Trimming at V came to 1 base and at J to 4 bases, leaving 6 bases not matched to a gene. In germline, CDR1 is SGHVS, CDR2 FNYEAQ. The CDR3 loop spans 15 amino acids. CDR3 DNA sequence: TGTGCCAGCAGCTTAGTTCCGGGGGGAGGAGAGACCCAGTACTTC. The encoded protein is CASSLVPGGGETQYF.

The gene calls are TRBV20-1 and TRBJ2-1, with D perhaps matching TRBD2 (6 bases). The CDR3 length is 16 residues. Germline CDR1 and CDR2: DFQATT and SNEGSKA (reference sequence). V was trimmed by 2 bases and J by 0 bases, leaving 14 bases between them. The CDR3 DNA reads as TGCAGTGCTAGATCGTTCCGGGAGTTCTCCTACAATGAGCAGTTCTTC. Translated: CSARSFREFSYNEQFF.

The chain recombines TRBV29-1 with TRBJ2-5, with no clear D. Trimming stripped 4 bases from V and 3 bases from J, with 3 bases between. Per germline, CDR1 SQVTM and CDR2 ANQGSEA. This CDR3 has 10 residues. CDR3 nucleotide sequence: TGCAGCGTTGTCGAAGAGACCCAGTACTTC. The encoded protein is CSVVEETQYF.

This clonotype was counted many times. The V and J genes are TRBV2 and TRBJ2-2; possible D gene TRBD2, 6 bases. The CDR3 extends over 15 amino acids. Germline V gives CDR1 SNHLY, CDR2 FYNNEI. The V end lost 1 base, the J end lost 1 base, and 7 bases lay between the germline ends. CDR3 residues: CASSEVGGNTGELFF. The CDR3 bases are TGTGCCAGCAGTGAAGTGGGAGGGAACACCGGGGAGCTGTTTTTT.

This clonotype showed up many times. The chain is built from TRBV10-3 and TRBJ2-2; 12 positions agree with TRBD2. The CDR3 spans 15 residues. Germline CDR1 ENHRY, CDR2 SYGVKD. Losses at the gene ends were 6 bases for V and 5 bases for J; bases not matched to a gene: 4. CDR3 protein: CAISPTSGRTGELFF. The CDR3 coding sequence is TGTGCCATCAGCCCGACTAGCGGGAGAACCGGGGAGCTGTTTTTT.

J is TRBJ2-7 and V is TRBV12-3 or TRBV12-4; D is perhaps TRBD2 (5 bases). CDR3 length: 14 amino acids. V was cut by 3 bases and J by 3 bases, with 12 bases left in between. The DNA of the CDR3 is TGTGCCAGCAGTTTTCGAGGGCAGGACTACGAGCAGTACTTC. Translated, it gives CASSFRGQDYEQYF.

On this clonotype: This may arise from a read error, as a much more abundant clone is one base away. The V and J genes are TRBV12-3 or TRBV12-4 and TRBJ2-2; 8 bases fit TRBD2. The CDR3 length is 12 residues. The CDR3 loop reads CASSRESGGLFF. The CDR3 DNA follows: TGTGCCAGCAGTCGGGAGAGCGGGGGGCTGTTTTTT.

Many counts were recorded for this clonotype. The chain is built from TRBV5-1 and TRBJ1-1; TRBD1 might be the D (5 bases). Germline V gene data show CDR1 as SGHRS and CDR2 as YFSETQ. CDR3 size: 13 residues. V was trimmed by 4 bases and J by 4 bases, leaving 11 bases between them. CDR3 bases: TGCGCCAGCAGCCTAAGGAGGGGCACTGAAGCTTTCTTT. Its protein is CASSLRRGTEAFF.

The chain carries TRBV19 and TRBJ2-7; no reliable D call. Germline CDR1 and CDR2: LNHDA and SQIVND (reference sequence). Trimming stripped 1 base from V and 0 bases from J, with 7 bases between. CDR3 length: 14 amino acids. This chain's CDR3 is CASSIAEYSYEQYF. CDR3 nucleotide sequence: TGTGCCAGTAGTATAGCAGAATACTCCTACGAGCAGTACTTC.

This clonotype was found a few times. CDR3 loop: CASSFSRNTIYF. CDR3 bases: TGTGCCAGCAGTTTCTCGAGAAACACCATATATTTT. V and J are TRBV12-3 or TRBV12-4 and TRBJ1-3; D uncertain. V was cut by 3 bases and J by 5 bases, with 5 bases left in between. The CDR3 covers 12 residues.

This clonotype was seen ten or more times. The rearrangement uses TRBV28 and TRBJ1-2; TRBD1 is a possible D gene (5 bases). V lost 8 bases and J lost 2, with 9 bases in between. CDR3 length equals 12 residues. Looked up from germline, CDR1 is MDHEN and CDR2 is SYDVKM. The CDR3 spells CASWPGNYGYTF. CDR3 bases: TGTGCCAGCTGGCCAGGGAACTATGGCTACACCTTC.

The V gene is TRBV25-1, the J gene TRBJ2-7; perhaps TRBD2 as D (5 bases). The CDR3 covers 14 residues. Germline lookup yields CDR1 MGHDK and CDR2 SYGVNS. V lost 0 bases to trimming and J lost 4 bases, with 10 bases between them. The CDR3 protein is CASSEYTGLYEQYF. In nucleotides, the CDR3 is TGTGCCAGCAGTGAATATACGGGGTTATACGAGCAGTACTTC.

This chain connects TRBV30 to TRBJ2-2, with TRBD2 identical over 9 bases. The trim removed 5 bases at V and 7 bases at J, leaving 20 bases unmatched. The CDR3 runs to 18 residues. Germline V lookup: CDR1 GTSNPN, CDR2 SVGIG (reference sequence). CDR3 nucleotide sequence: TGTGCCTGGGACCCCCCCGAGTTAGCGGGAGCGATCGACGGGGAGCTGTTTTTT. Translated: CAWDPPELAGAIDGELFF.

This clonotype was seen at least ten times. The chain has TRBV7-9 and TRBJ1-4; no firm D call. Trimming left V 5 bases short and J 8 bases short, with 18 bases between. This CDR3 contains 15 residues. CDR1 is SEHNR and CDR2 is FQNEAQ in the germline V gene (reference sequence). CDR3 sequence (DNA): TGTGCCAGCAGCGAAGCCCCTTCGGCGGGGGAAAAACTGTTTTTT. It is translated as CASSEAPSAGEKLFF.

This clonotype has more than one count but fewer than ten. The chain joins TRBV5-1 to TRBJ2-3; no definite D call. The germline V gene encodes CDR1 SGHRS and CDR2 YFSETQ. Trimming removed 0 bases at V and 7 bases at J, with 15 bases between. The CDR3 loop spans 15 amino acids. In nucleotides, the CDR3 is TGCGCCAGCAGCTTGGACAGCGTTACCGCTTATACGCAGTATTTT. Translating gives CASSLDSVTAYTQYF.

This clonotype was seen only a few times. The chain uses TRBV19 and TRBJ2-2; weak D call: TRBD2 (5 bases). V dropped 6 bases and J dropped 1 base, with 15 bases sitting between them. The V gene's germline CDR1 is LNHDA and CDR2 SQIVND (reference sequence). CDR3 length equals 16 residues. CDR3 region: CASRQSWAGNTGELFF. CDR3 bases: TGTGCCAGTAGACAATCTTGGGCGGGGAACACCGGGGAGCTGTTTTTT.

V gene TRBV7-9 combines with J gene TRBJ1-5; possibly TRBD1 for D (6 bases). Germline values: CDR1 SEHNR, CDR2 FQNEAQ (reference sequence). With 5 bases removed from V and 0 bases from J, the gap between germline ends came to 11 bases. The CDR3 loop spans 15 amino acids. Written as DNA, the CDR3 is TGTGCCAGCAGCCAGGGGCCGCTTAGCAATCAGCCCCAGCATTTT. It codes for CASSQGPLSNQPQHF. The full variable domain, with the rest looked up from reference TRBV7-9 and TRBJ1-5, is DTGVSQNPRHKITKRGQNVTFRCDPISEHNRLYWYRQTLGQGPEFLTYFQNEAQLEKSRLLSDRFSAERPKGSFSTLEIQRTEQGDSAMYLCASSQGPLSNQPQHFGDGTRLSIL.

This clonotype was recorded at least ten times. The chain has TRBV6-1 and TRBJ1-1; the D is unclear. V was pared by 6 bases and J by 5 bases, with 16 bases between. The germline gives CDR1 MNHNS, CDR2 SASEGT. This CDR3 contains 14 residues. CDR3 region: CASRLDGLTTEAFF. The DNA of the CDR3 is TGTGCCAGCAGGTTGGACGGCCTCACGACTGAAGCTTTCTTT.

This clonotype was counted many times. In DNA form, the CDR3 reads TGTGCCAGCAGCTTAGGGACAGCCCCCGTGTCAGAGACCCAGTACTTC. Translated, it gives CASSLGTAPVSETQYF. The chain recombines TRBV11-2 with TRBJ2-5; possible D gene TRBD1, 6 bases. This CDR3 is 16 amino acids long. CDR1 is SGHAT and CDR2 is FQNNGV in the germline V gene. Trimming removed 1 base from V and 4 bases from J, with 16 bases in between.